This TCR beta chain originates from a study of blood T cell repertoires in COVID-19. Study in general: Acute and convalescent COVID-19 samples came from the United States, Italy and Spain. Nucleic acid was either cDNA or gDNA, and it came from T cells, B-cell-depleted T cells, or PBMCs.

The authors' processing: Estimated nucleated cell counts came from reference gene primer amplification. TCRdb keeps only in-frame clones here, not all; method: immunoSEQ multiplex PCR. The D gene and trimming were derived from the DNA, and the V and J assignments and clone size from that table. Here the sample spans about 97,000 clones, approximately 92% being singletons. CDR3 size: 16 residues. The V gene's germline CDR1 is SGHDN and CDR2 FVKESK. With 0 bases removed from V and 6 bases from J, the gap between germline ends came to 12 bases. Sequenced material: peripheral blood. The origin of this receptor is a man in his fifties with active COVID-19. The chain combines TRBV14 with TRBJ1-6, with TRBD1 as a possible D gene (5 bases). The CDR3 is CASSQDPGFGNSPLHF. CDR3 sequence (DNA): TGTGCCAGCAGCCAAGATCCAGGGTTTGGTAATTCACCCCTCCACTTT.